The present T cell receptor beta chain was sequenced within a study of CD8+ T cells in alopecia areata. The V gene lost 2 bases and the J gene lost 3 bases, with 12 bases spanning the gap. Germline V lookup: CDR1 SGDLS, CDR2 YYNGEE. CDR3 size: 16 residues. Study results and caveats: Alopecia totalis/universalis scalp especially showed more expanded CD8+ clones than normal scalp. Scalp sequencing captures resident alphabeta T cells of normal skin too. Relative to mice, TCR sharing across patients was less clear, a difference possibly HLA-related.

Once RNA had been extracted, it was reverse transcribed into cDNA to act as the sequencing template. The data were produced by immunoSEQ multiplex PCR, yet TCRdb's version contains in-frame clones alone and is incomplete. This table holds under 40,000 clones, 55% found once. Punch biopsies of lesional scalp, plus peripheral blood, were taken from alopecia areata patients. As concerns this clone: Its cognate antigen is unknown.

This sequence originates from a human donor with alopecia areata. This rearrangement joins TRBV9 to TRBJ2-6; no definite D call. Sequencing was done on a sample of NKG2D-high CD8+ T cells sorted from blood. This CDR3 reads CASSVQLIGGANVLTF. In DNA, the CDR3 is TGTGCCAGCAGCGTCCAGTTAATTGGTGGGGCCAACGTCCTGACTTTC.